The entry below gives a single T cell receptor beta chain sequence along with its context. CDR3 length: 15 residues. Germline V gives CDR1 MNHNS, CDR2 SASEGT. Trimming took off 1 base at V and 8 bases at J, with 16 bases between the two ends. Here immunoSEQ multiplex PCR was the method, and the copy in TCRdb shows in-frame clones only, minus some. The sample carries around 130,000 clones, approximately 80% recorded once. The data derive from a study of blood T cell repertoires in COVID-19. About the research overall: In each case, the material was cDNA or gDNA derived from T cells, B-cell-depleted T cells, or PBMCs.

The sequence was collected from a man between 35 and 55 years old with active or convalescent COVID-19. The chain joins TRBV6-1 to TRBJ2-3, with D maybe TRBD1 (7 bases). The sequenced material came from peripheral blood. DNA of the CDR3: TGTGCCAGCAGTGAAGTACAGGGGACTGGTTTTACGCAGTATTTT. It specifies CASSEVQGTGFTQYF.